A few counts support the clone carrying this T cell receptor (beta chain). The data originate from a study of T-cell memory formation after mild COVID-19. TCRdb itself ran the 5' RACE reads through MiXCR, one entry per CDR3 protein. The profile shows fewer than 400,000 distinct CDR3 sequences, roughly 13% of them singletons. This CDR3 has 18 amino acids. Trimming removed 5 bases from V and 2 bases from J; junction bases left unmatched: 15. CDR1 is SGHTA and CDR2 is FQGNSA in the germline V gene. Sequenced material: PBMCs or a T cell subset sorted from them (not recorded which). The receptor was isolated from a man between 18 and 29 years old who had mild COVID-19 (a few samples of this study predate the infection). Cell type and time point are not known. This chain connects TRBV7-2 to TRBJ2-3; 8 bases agree with TRBD2. The DNA of the CDR3 is TGTGCCAGCAGCCCCCGAGCCGGGGGGGCCCCCCTCACAGATACGCAGTATTTT. The encoded protein is CASSPRAGGAPLTDTQYF.